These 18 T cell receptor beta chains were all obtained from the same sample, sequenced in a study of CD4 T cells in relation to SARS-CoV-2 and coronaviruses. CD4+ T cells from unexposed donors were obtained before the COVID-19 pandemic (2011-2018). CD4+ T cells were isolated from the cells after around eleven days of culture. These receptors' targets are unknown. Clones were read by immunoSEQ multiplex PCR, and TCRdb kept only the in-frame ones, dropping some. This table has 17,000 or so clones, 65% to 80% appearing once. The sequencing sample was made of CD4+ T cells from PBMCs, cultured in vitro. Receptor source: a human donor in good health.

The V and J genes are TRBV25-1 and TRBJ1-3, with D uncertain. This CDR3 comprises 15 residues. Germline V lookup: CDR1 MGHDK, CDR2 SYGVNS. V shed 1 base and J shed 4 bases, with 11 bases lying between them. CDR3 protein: CASSESLKPGNTIYF. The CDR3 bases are TGTGCCAGCAGTGAATCCCTTAAACCAGGAAACACCATATATTTT. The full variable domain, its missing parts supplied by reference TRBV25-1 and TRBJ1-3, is EADIYQTPRYLVIGTGKKITLECSQTMGHDKMYWYQQDPGMELHLIHYSYGVNSTEKGDLSSESTVSRIRTEHFPLTLESARPSHTSQYLCASSESLKPGNTIYFGEGSWLTVV.

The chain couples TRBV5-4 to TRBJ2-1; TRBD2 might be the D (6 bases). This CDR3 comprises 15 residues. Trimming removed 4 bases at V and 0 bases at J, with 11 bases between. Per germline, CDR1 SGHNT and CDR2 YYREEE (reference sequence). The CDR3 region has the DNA TGTGCCAGCAGCCTCGGGAGTAGCTCCTACAATGAGCAGTTCTTC. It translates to CASSLGSSSYNEQFF.

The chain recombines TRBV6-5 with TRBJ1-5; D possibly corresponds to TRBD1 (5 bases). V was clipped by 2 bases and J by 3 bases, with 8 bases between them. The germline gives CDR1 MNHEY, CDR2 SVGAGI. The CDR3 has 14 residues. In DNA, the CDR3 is TGTGCCAGCAGTTACGGAGGGACCAATCAGCCCCAGCATTTT. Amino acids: CASSYGGTNQPQHF.

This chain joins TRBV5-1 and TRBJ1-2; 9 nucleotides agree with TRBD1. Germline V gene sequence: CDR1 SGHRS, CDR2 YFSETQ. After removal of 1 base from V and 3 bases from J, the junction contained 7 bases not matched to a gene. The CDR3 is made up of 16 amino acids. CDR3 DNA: TGCGCCAGCAGCTTGTTATCCGGGACAGGGTACTATGGCTACACCTTC. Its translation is CASSLLSGTGYYGYTF. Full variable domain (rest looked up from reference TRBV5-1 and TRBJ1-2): KAGVTQTPRYLIKTRGQQVTLSCSPISGHRSVSWYQQTPGQGLQFLFEYFSETQRNKGNFPGRFSGRQFSNSRSEMNVSTLELGDSALYLCASSLLSGTGYYGYTFGSGTRLTVV.

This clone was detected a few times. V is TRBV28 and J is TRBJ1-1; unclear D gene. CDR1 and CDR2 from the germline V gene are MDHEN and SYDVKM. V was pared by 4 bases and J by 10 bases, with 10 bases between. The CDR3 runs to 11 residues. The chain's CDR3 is CASSSQDGAFF. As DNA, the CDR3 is TGTGCCAGCAGTTCCCAGGACGGAGCTTTCTTT.

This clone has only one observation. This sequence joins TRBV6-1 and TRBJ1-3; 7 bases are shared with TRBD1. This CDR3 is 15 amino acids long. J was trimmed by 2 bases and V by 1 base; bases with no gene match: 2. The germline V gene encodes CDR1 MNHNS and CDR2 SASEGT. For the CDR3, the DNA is TGTGCCAGCAGTGAAGTTGGGACAGCTGGAAACACCATATATTTT. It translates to CASSEVGTAGNTIYF.

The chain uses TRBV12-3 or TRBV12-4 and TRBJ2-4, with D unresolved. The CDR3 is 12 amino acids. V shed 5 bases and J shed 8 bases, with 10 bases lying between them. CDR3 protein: CASSLGQDIQYF. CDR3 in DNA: TGTGCCAGCAGTCTCGGGCAGGACATTCAGTACTTC.

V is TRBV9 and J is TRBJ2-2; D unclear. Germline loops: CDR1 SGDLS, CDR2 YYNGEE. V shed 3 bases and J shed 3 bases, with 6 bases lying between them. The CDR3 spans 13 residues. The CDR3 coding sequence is TGTGCCAGCAGCGGGTGGGACACCGGGGAGCTGTTTTTT. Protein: CASSGWDTGELFF. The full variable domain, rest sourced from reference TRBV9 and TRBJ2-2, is DSGVTQTPKHLITATGQRVTLRCSPRSGDLSVYWYQQSLDQGLQFLIQYYNGEERAKGNILERFSAQQFPDLHSELNLSSLELGDSALYFCASSGWDTGELFFGEGSRLTVL.

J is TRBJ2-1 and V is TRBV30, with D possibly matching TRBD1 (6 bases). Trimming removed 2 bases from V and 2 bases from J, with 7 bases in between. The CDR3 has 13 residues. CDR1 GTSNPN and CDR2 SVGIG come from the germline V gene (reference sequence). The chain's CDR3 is CAWSRDTYNEQFF. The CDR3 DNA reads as TGTGCCTGGAGTAGGGACACCTACAATGAGCAGTTCTTC.

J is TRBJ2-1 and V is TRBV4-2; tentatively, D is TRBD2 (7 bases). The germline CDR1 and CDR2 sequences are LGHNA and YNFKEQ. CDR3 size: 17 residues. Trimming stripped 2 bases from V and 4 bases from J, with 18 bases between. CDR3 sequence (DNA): TGTGCCAGCAGCCAACCGGGGGGCGGGCCAAGGTACAATGAGCAGTTCTTC. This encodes CASSQPGGGPRYNEQFF.

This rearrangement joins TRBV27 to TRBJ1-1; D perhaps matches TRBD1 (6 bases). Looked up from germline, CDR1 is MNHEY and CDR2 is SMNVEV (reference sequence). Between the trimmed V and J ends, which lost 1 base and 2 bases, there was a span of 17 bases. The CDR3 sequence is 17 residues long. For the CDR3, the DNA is TGTGCCAGCAGTTTATTTAGTAAAGGACAGAGAAACACTGAAGCTTTCTTT. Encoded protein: CASSLFSKGQRNTEAFF.

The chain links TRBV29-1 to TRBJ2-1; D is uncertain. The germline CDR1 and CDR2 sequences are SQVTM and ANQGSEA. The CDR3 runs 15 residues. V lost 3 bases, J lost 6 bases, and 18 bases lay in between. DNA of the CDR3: TGCAGCGTTGAGCTCTCAGCTATTAACTCCAATGAGCAGTTCTTC. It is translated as CSVELSAINSNEQFF.

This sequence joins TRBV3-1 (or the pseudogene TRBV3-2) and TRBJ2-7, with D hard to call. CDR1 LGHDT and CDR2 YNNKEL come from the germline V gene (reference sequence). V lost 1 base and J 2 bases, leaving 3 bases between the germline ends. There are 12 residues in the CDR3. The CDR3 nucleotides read TGTGCCAGCAGCCAAGCCGCCTACGAGCAGTACTTC. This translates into CASSQAAYEQYF.

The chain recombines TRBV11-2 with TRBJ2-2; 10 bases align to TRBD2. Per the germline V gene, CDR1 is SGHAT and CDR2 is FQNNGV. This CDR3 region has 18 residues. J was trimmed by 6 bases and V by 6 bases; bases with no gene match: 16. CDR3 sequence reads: CASRRLDRLAGFAGELFF. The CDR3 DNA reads TGTGCCAGCAGACGATTGGATCGACTAGCGGGCTTTGCCGGGGAGCTGTTTTTT.

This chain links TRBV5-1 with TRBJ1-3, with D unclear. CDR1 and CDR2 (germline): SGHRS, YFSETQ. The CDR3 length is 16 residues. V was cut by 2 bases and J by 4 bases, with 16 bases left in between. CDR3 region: CASSLYDSIAGNTIYF. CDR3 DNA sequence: TGCGCCAGCAGCTTATATGACTCTATAGCGGGAAACACCATATATTTT.

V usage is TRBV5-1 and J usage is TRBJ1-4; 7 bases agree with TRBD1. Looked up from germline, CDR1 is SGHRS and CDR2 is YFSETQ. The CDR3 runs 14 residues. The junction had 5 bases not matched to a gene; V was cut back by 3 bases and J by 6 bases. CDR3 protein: CASSSTGPDEKLFF. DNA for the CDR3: TGCGCCAGCAGCTCGACAGGGCCGGATGAAAAACTGTTTTTT.

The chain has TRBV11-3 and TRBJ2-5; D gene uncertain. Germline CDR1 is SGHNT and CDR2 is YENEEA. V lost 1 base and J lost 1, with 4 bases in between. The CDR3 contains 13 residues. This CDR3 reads CASSLGIQETQYF. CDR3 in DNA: TGTGCCAGCAGCTTAGGGATCCAAGAGACCCAGTACTTC.

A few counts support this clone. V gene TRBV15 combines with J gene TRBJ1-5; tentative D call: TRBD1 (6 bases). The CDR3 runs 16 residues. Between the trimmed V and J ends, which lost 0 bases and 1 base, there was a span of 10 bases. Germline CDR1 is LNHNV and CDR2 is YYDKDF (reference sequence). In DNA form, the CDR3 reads TGTGCCACCAGCAGAGATCCGGGGGCCAGCAATCAGCCCCAGCATTTT. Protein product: CATSRDPGASNQPQHF. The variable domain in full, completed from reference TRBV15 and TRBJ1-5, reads DAMVIQNPRYQVTQFGKPVTLSCSQTLNHNVMYWYQQKSSQAPKLLFHYYDKDFNNEADTPDNFQSRRPNTSFCFLDIRSPGLGDTAMYLCATSRDPGASNQPQHFGDGTRLSIL.